These 13 T cell receptor beta chains came from one sample sequenced in a study of T cell repertoires in cytomegalovirus infection. These TCRs' antigens remain unknown. One entry per CDR3 protein, called by TCRdb with MiXCR from the reads. The sample consists of 300,000 to 400,000 distinct CDR3 sequences, almost 30% of them appearing once. The sequenced sample was cultured PBMCs, obtained from culture after CMV antigen stimulation. These receptors were taken from a human donor in good health (CMV status not recorded). Some clones in this sample may be carry-over from other donors' samples.

As DNA, the CDR3 is TGTGCCAGCAGTTTAGGGGGGCAGGGGGCCTTTTCACCCCTCCACTTT. Amino acid sequence: CASSLGGQGAFSPLHF. The gene calls are TRBV12-3 or TRBV12-4 and TRBJ1-6; TRBD1 agrees at 8 bases. Germline trimming cut 1 base from V and 9 bases from J; bases unmatched to any gene: 8. The CDR3 is 16 residues long.

This clonotype was seen many times. This sequence joins TRBV4-2 and TRBJ2-7; 11 positions match TRBD2. In germline, CDR1 is LGHNA, CDR2 YNFKEQ. V was pared by 0 bases and J by 3 bases, with 7 bases of the junction left unmatched. The CDR3 covers 17 residues. The CDR3 DNA is TGTGCCAGCAGCCAAGAAGTGAGAACTAGCGGGAGCTACGAGCAGTACTTC. Its protein is CASSQEVRTSGSYEQYF.

The sample holds many counts of this clonotype. The V and J genes are TRBV7-2 and TRBJ1-1, with D possibly TRBD1 on 5 matching bases. V lost 5 bases, J lost 1 base, and 11 bases lay in between. Germline V gene lookup returns CDR1 SGHTA and CDR2 FQGNSA. The CDR3 runs to 14 residues. CDR3 residues: CASSLKTGNTEAFF. The CDR3, as DNA: TGTGCCAGCAGCCTGAAAACAGGGAACACTGAAGCTTTCTTT.

The table lists this clonotype with many counts. V is TRBV7-8 and J is TRBJ2-7; 10 nucleotides align to TRBD2. The J segment lost 5 bases and the V segment lost 4 bases, leaving 8 bases of the junction unmatched. Germline V gene sequence: CDR1 SGHVS, CDR2 FQNEAQ. The CDR3 is 15 residues long. CDR3 nucleotides: TGTGCCAGCAGCTCCCTAGCGGGAGTTATCCACGAGCAGTACTTC. Translated: CASSSLAGVIHEQYF.

The V call is TRBV20-1, the J call TRBJ2-7, with TRBD1 as a possible D gene (6 bases). The germline V gene encodes CDR1 DFQATT and CDR2 SNEGSKA (reference sequence). The V gene lost 6 bases and the J gene lost 7 bases, with 13 bases spanning the gap. This CDR3 contains 11 residues. CDR3 coding DNA: TGCAGTGCGACCCACAGGGATGAGCAGTACTTC. The encoded protein is CSATHRDEQYF.

This clonotype was counted between two and nine times. The genes are TRBV27 and TRBJ1-5; TRBD1 is a possible D gene (5 bases). Germline assignment: CDR1 MNHEY and CDR2 SMNVEV (reference sequence). There are 16 residues in the CDR3. Trimming took 0 bases from V and 5 from J, leaving 14 bases between them. CDR3 sequence reads: CASSLSRGDEDQPQHF. The CDR3 coding sequence is TGTGCCAGCAGTTTATCGCGAGGGGACGAAGATCAGCCCCAGCATTTT.

This clonotype was detected a few times. The rearrangement joins TRBV7-9 to TRBJ2-7; no definite D call. Looked up from germline, CDR1 is SEHNR and CDR2 is FQNEAQ (reference sequence). The CDR3 is 13 residues long. V was trimmed by 3 bases and J by 2 bases, leaving 8 bases between them. DNA for the CDR3: TGTGCCAGCAGCTTTGGGAACCCCTACGAGCAGTACTTC. It encodes CASSFGNPYEQYF.

The V and J genes are TRBV7-4 and TRBJ1-2; D possibly corresponds to TRBD1 (5 bases). The CDR3 runs 14 residues. Trimming took 4 bases from V and 8 from J, leaving 17 bases between them. Germline loops: CDR1 SGHVT, CDR2 SQSDAQ. As DNA, the CDR3 is TGTGCCAGCAGCTCCAGGGCCGCATCAGGGGGCTACACCTTC. It specifies CASSSRAASGGYTF.

The chain is built from TRBV29-1 and TRBJ2-3; the match to TRBD2 covers 7 bases. This CDR3 comprises 14 residues. V was clipped by 5 bases and J by 2 bases; unmatched bases: 7. The germline V gene encodes CDR1 SQVTM and CDR2 ANQGSEA. The CDR3, as DNA: TGCAGCGTTAGGACTAGGCCCCCCACAGATACGCAGTATTTT. This encodes CSVRTRPPTDTQYF.

This clonotype was seen once. The V and J genes are TRBV6-5 and TRBJ1-5, with D perhaps TRBD1 (6 bases). Germline V gives CDR1 MNHEY, CDR2 SVGAGI. This CDR3 has 13 amino acids. V was shortened by 8 bases and J by 0 bases, with 8 bases between the two germline ends. Here the CDR3 reads CASRTASNQPQHF. CDR3 DNA sequence: TGTGCCAGCCGGACAGCTAGCAATCAGCCCCAGCATTTT.

This chain joins TRBV6-5 and TRBJ2-3; TRBD1 aligns across 9 bases. The ends lost 4 bases at V and 5 bases at J; junction bases unmatched: 7. Germline CDR1 MNHEY, CDR2 SVGAGI. The CDR3 extends over 15 amino acids. CDR3 nucleotides: TGTGCCAGCAGTTCAACAGGGGGCGAGGGAGATACGCAGTATTTT. It yields the protein CASSSTGGEGDTQYF.

The chain links TRBV30 to TRBJ2-7, with TRBD1 as a possible D gene (5 bases). The CDR3 length is 15 residues. V dropped 2 bases and J dropped 3 bases, with 17 bases sitting between them. The germline V gene encodes CDR1 GTSNPN and CDR2 SVGIG (reference sequence). The CDR3 DNA reads TGTGCCTGGAGTCCCGCCGACAGACTGAACTACGAGCAGTACTTC. As protein: CAWSPADRLNYEQYF.

The genes are TRBV27 and TRBJ2-7; tentatively, D is TRBD1 (5 bases). The ends were cut back, 8 bases at V and 6 bases at J, with 20 bases in the middle. The CDR3 contains 14 residues. Germline V CDR1 and CDR2: MNHEY, SMNVEV (reference sequence). CDR3 nucleotide sequence: TGTGCCAGCCGCTTCTCGGCCACAGGAACCGAGCAGTACTTC. Protein product: CASRFSATGTEQYF.